This TCR beta chain was recovered during a study of cytomegalovirus exposure and HLA in healthy donors. Losses at the gene ends were 5 bases for V and 7 bases for J; bases not matched to a gene: 5. Germline V lookup: CDR1 MNHEY, CDR2 SMNVEV (reference sequence). The CDR3 has 15 amino acids. This clone was found a few times. Different DNA sequences within this sample yield the same CDR3. 13 Jbeta primers and 60 Vbeta primers were used for the PCR. Measured with immunoSEQ multiplex PCR; TCRdb has only the in-frame clones, and not every one. This table has 100,000 to 150,000 clones, more than 80% appearing once.

Sequences were obtained from PBMCs. This TCR was sampled from a middle-aged woman in good health and CMV-seropositive. The chain carries TRBV27 and TRBJ2-1; 13 bases align to TRBD2. CDR3 nucleotide sequence: TGTGCCAGCAGTCCCCCGGGACTAGCGGGAAATGAGCAGTTCTTC. Amino acids: CASSPPGLAGNEQFF.